This T cell receptor beta chain was documented in a study of PD-1 and CTLA-4 blockade in melanoma. From germline, CDR1 is MDHEN and CDR2 SYDVKM. The CDR3 extends over 13 amino acids. The V gene lost 5 bases and the J gene lost 1 base, with 8 bases spanning the gap. Method: immunoSEQ multiplex PCR; TCRdb's copy keeps in-frame clones and lacks some. The table has about 31,000 clones, 88% seen once; the top ten hold 6% to 7%. The sequences come from CD8+ T cells from peripheral blood, collected from a patient given anti-PD-1 treatment. The TCR comes from a human donor with melanoma. This rearrangement joins TRBV28 to TRBJ1-1, with D tentatively TRBD1 (6 bases). The CDR3 loop is CASSPTGNTEAFF. The CDR3 DNA reads TGTGCCAGCAGTCCGACAGGGAACACTGAAGCTTTCTTT.